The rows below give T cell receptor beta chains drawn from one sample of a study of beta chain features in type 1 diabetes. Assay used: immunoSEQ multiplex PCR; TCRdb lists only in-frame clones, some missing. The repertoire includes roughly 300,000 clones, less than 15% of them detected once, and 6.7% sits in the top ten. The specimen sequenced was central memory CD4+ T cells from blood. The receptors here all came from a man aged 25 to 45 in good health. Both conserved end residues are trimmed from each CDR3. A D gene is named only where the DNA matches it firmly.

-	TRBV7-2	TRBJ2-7	ASSLSGSYEQY
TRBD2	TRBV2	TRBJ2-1	ASSFRTSGTNEQF
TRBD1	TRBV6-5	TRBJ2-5	ASSYVGDRTETQY
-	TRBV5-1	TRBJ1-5	ASSWGVSDNQPQH
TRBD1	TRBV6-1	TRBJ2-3	ASSDRQGPTDTQY
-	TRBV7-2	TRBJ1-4	ASSLDPGGEKLF
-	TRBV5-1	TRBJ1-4	ASSSGTPNEKLF
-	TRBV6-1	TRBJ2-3	ASRAGFSTDTQY
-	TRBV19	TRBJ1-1	ASSRGERSEAF
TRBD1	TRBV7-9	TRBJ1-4	ASSLVSGQVGEKLF
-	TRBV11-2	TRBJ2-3	ASSSSDTQY
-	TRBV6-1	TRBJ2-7	ASGAPISSYEQY
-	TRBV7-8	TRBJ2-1	ASSLPLAASYNEQF
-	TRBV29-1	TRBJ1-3	SGKTGNTIY
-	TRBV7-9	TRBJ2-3	ASSLALGYTDTQY
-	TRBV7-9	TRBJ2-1	ASSRDRNEQF
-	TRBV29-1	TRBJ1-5	SVANNPNQPQH
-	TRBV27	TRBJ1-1	ASRKTGNTEAF
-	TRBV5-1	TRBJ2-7	ASSLAPYEQY
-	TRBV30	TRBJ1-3	ALQLSGNTIY
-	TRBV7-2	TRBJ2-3	ASSLDQPTDTQY
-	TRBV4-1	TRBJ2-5	ASSQHRATGLRGTQY
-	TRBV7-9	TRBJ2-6	ASSLLSGSGANVLT
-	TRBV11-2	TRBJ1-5	ASSENRDQPQH
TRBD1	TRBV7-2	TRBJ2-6	ASSQDRARVSGANVLT
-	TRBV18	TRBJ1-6	ASSPIGGGLPTPLH
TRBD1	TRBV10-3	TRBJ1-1	EITGTENTEAF
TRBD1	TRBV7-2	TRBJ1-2	ASSSNAGTGRYGYT
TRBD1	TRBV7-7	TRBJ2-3	ASSRQGSSTDTQY
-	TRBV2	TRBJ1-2	ASSDTVPSGYT
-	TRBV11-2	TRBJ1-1	ASSYALAAF
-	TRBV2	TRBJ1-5	ASSEGGRNQPQH
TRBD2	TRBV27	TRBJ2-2	ASSAHKVAGGPYFNTGELF
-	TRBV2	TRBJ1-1	ASLVLPAEAF
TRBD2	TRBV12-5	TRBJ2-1	ASGSAGNEQF
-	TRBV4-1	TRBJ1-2	ASRSPGVDYGYT
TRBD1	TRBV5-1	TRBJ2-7	ASSTGQGGSNEQY
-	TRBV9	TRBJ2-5	ASSVAAFQETQY
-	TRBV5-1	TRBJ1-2	ASTLGGVQDYGYT
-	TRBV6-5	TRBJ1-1	AIRKRVNTEAF
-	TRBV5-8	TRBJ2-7	ASSGRLVTHEQY
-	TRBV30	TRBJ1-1	ASSLPPGRYSDTEAF
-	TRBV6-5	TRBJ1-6	ASGTGDSPLH
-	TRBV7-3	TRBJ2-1	ASSSTSLGDEQF
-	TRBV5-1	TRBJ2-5	ASSPEVGASETQY
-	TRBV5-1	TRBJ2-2	ASSFGRGTGELF
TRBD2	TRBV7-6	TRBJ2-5	ASSLEAGAGGGETQY
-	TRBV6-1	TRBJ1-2	ASSDRSYYT
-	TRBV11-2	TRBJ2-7	ASSLPGASYEQY
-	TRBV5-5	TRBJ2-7	ASSLGHSYEQY
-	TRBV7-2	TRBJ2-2	ASSPDGQTRNTGELF
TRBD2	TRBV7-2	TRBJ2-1	ASSLDAVAGGF
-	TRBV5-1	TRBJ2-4	ASSSSSGKNIQY
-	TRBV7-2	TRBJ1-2	ASSLQGMNGYT
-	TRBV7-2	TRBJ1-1	ASSLAASRSNTEAF